This note documents a single TCR beta chain sequence. After removal of 8 bases from V and 4 bases from J, the junction contained 7 bases not matched to a gene. The germline CDR1 and CDR2 sequences are MDHEN and SYDVKM. CDR3 length: 14 residues. Generated by immunoSEQ multiplex PCR, the TCRdb table keeps only in-frame clones and is missing some. The sample consists of around 100,000 clones, about 89% of them appearing once. This sample stems from a study of blood T cell repertoires in COVID-19. Study-level background: The United States, Italy and Spain were the sources of the acute and convalescent COVID-19 samples. T cells, B-cell-depleted T cells, or PBMCs supplied cDNA or gDNA.

The source is a human donor in a cohort sampled during active COVID-19. The specimen was peripheral blood. The chain links TRBV28 to TRBJ2-2, with TRBD2 identical over 7 bases. CDR3 DNA: TGTGCCAGCCTCTGGGGGGGAAGCACCGGGGAGCTGTTTTTT. Translating gives CASLWGGSTGELFF.